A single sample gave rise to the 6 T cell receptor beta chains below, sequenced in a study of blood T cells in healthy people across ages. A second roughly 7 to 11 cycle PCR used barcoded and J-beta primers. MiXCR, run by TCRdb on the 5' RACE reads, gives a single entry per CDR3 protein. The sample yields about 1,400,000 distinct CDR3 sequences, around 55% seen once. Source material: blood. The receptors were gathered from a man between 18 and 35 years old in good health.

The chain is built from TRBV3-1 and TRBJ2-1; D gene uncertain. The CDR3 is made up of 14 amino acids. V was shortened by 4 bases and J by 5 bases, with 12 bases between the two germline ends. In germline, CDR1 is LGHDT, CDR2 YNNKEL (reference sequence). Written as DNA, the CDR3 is TGTGCCAGCAGCCCCCCGGCGATTCACAATGAGCAGTTCTTC. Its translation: CASSPPAIHNEQFF.

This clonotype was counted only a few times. This chain's CDR3 is CASSLFFSGSDIQYF. In DNA form, the CDR3 reads TGCGCCAGCAGCCTTTTTTTTAGCGGGAGTGACATTCAGTACTTC. The rearrangement links TRBV10-2 to TRBJ2-4; 9 bases line up with TRBD2. Per the germline V gene, CDR1 is WSHSY and CDR2 is SAAADI. V gave up 6 bases and J gave up 8 bases; unmatched junction bases: 11. This CDR3 comprises 15 residues.

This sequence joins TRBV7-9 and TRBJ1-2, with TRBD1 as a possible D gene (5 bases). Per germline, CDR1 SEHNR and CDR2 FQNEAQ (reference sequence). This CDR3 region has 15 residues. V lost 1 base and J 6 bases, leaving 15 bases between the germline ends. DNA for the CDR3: TGTGCCAGCAGCTTAGAAAGGTTAGGGGCTAATGGCTACACCTTC. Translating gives CASSLERLGANGYTF.

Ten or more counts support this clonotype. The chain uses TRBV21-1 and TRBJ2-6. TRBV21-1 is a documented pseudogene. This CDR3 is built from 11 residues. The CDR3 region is CASTGANVLTF. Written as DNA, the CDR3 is TGTGCCAGCACTGGGGCCAACGTCCTGACTTTC.

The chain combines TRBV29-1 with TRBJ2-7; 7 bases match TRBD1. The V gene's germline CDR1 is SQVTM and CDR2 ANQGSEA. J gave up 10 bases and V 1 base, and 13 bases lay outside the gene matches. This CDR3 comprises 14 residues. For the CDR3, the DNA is TGCAGCGTTGAAGGCAGGGGGTTGTTGGAGGCCCAGTACTTC. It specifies CSVEGRGLLEAQYF.

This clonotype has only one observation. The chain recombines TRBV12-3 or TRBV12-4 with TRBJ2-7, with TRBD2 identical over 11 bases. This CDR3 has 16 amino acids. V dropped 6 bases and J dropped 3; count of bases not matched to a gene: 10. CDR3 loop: CASRSGSGRALYEQYF. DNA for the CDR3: TGTGCCAGCAGATCAGGTAGCGGGAGGGCCCTCTACGAGCAGTACTTC.